This entry is about one T cell receptor (beta chain). Its antigen is undetermined. This record comes from a study of T cell responses to AZD1222 COVID-19 vaccine. Whole-study results and caveats: Nearly half of spike-specific TCRs reportedly target variant regions that are unmutated in the B.1.351 and B.1.1.7 variants. Samples come after the peak T cell response, not at day 14. AZD1222 recipients seropositive at baseline numbered only six or seven. Donors, mostly white British, included more females; clonal diversity was possibly underestimated.

Produced via immunoSEQ multiplex PCR; TCRdb's table is partial and in-frame only. The sample holds over 120,000 clones, roughly 90% seen once. The CDR3 has 17 residues. V shed 0 bases, J shed 3 bases, and the junction held 10 bases outside the gene matches. In germline, CDR1 is SGHDT, CDR2 YYEEEE. The input for sequencing was peripheral blood, taken 28 days after the second dose of the MenACWY control vaccine. The genes are TRBV5-6 and TRBJ1-2, with 8 bases identical to TRBD1. The TCR was taken from an adult who received the MenACWY meningococcal vaccine as a control. In DNA, the CDR3 is TGTGCCAGCAGCTTGGAGACAGACAGGGGTACGGACTATGGCTACACCTTC. This translates into CASSLETDRGTDYGYTF. Full variable domain (outside the CDR3, taken from reference TRBV5-6 and TRBJ1-2): DAGVTQSPTHLIKTRGQQVTLRCSPKSGHDTVSWYQQALGQGPQFIFQYYEEEERQRGNFPDRFSGHQFPNYSSELNVNALLLGDSALYLCASSLETDRGTDYGYTFGSGTRLTVV.